This TCR beta chain stems from a study of T cells in Graves' hyperthyroidism and ophthalmopathy. This clonotype was detected many times. RNA transcripts provided the source from which TCR beta CDR3 regions were amplified. A first-round RT-PCR of the TCR CDR3 used the HTBI primer set. One entry per CDR3 protein results from TCRdb running MiXCR on the multiplex PCR reads. In the table there are over 400,000 distinct CDR3 sequences, about 15% of which are singletons. Patients were excluded because of uncontrolled infection, other autoimmune disease, pregnancy or lactation. The CDR3 is 13 residues long. Germline V gene data show CDR1 as SGHRS and CDR2 as YFSETQ. Trimming shortened V by 3 bases and J by 4 bases, and 11 bases separated the two germline ends.

The sample comprised blood. The chain recombines TRBV5-1 with TRBJ2-7; TRBD1 might be the D (6 bases). This sequence originates from a man in his late teens or twenties with Graves' ophthalmopathy. The CDR3 region has the DNA TGCGCCAGCAGCTCGTGGGGGCTTTACGAGCAGTACTTC. The encoded protein is CASSSWGLYEQYF.